These T cell receptor beta chains were read from a single sample in a study of blood T cell repertoires in COVID-19. The data were produced by immunoSEQ multiplex PCR, yet TCRdb's version contains in-frame clones alone and is incomplete. The sample has 190,000 or so clones, around 89% seen once. The sequencing input was PBMCs or T cells enriched from blood (not recorded which). Receptors originate from a man aged 30 to 45 who had recovered from COVID-19. CDR3s include the opening cysteine and the closing phenylalanine or tryptophan. The order of the fields is D gene, V gene, J gene, clone size, CDR3 DNA, CDR3 protein. The D gene is left open where the match is weak. The listing skips clone size in some rows; elsewhere it reads once, few, many or a size class.

d_gene: NA
v_gene: TRBV10-3
j_gene: TRBJ1-1
abundance: NA
CDR3nt: TGTGCCACCGCGCGTGGGGGGGAGAACACTGAAGCTTTCTTT
CDR3aa: CATARGGENTEAFF

d_gene: TRBD1
v_gene: TRBV6-6
j_gene: TRBJ2-7
abundance: NA
CDR3nt: TGTGCCAGCAGGGGCAATGACAGGGGATACGAGCAGTACTTC
CDR3aa: CASRGNDRGYEQYF

d_gene: NA
v_gene: TRBV7-2
j_gene: TRBJ1-1
abundance: few
CDR3nt: TGTGCCAGCAGCTTAGGTCGGGCAGGGTTCACTGAAGCTTTCTTT
CDR3aa: CASSLGRAGFTEAFF

d_gene: TRBD1
v_gene: TRBV11-2
j_gene: TRBJ1-4
abundance: NA
CDR3nt: TGTGCCAGCAGCTACACAGGGGTCACTAATGAAAAACTGTTTTTT
CDR3aa: CASSYTGVTNEKLFF

d_gene: TRBD2
v_gene: TRBV10-2
j_gene: TRBJ2-3
abundance: NA
CDR3nt: TGCGCCAGCACGGTGCCCGGGACTAGCATAACAGATACGCAGTATTTT
CDR3aa: CASTVPGTSITDTQYF

d_gene: TRBD1
v_gene: TRBV4-1
j_gene: TRBJ2-7
abundance: NA
CDR3nt: TGCGCCAGCAGCCGTGCGACAGGGGCCTACGAGCAGTACTTC
CDR3aa: CASSRATGAYEQYF

d_gene: TRBD2
v_gene: TRBV7-8
j_gene: TRBJ2-2
abundance: NA
CDR3nt: TGTGCCAGCAGCTCCGGTCTAAGCGGGAGGGCCGAAGCCGGGGAGCTGTTTTTT
CDR3aa: CASSSGLSGRAEAGELFF

d_gene: NA
v_gene: TRBV7-2
j_gene: TRBJ1-6
abundance: NA
CDR3nt: TGTGCCAGCAGCTTATTGAGGAATAATTCACCCCTCCACTTT
CDR3aa: CASSLLRNNSPLHF

d_gene: NA
v_gene: TRBV7-2
j_gene: TRBJ2-7
abundance: NA
CDR3nt: TGTGCCAGCAGCTTAGTTTCGGGTAACTACGAGCAGTACTTC
CDR3aa: CASSLVSGNYEQYF

d_gene: TRBD1
v_gene: TRBV12-3/TRBV12-4
j_gene: TRBJ1-2
abundance: NA
CDR3nt: TGTGCCAGCAGTTTAAGGGGGCTTGATGGCTACACCTTC
CDR3aa: CASSLRGLDGYTF

d_gene: NA
v_gene: TRBV28
j_gene: TRBJ1-1
abundance: NA
CDR3nt: TGTGCCAGCACCAGGGTAGGCACTGAAGCTTTCTTT
CDR3aa: CASTRVGTEAFF

d_gene: TRBD2
v_gene: TRBV6-1
j_gene: TRBJ2-1
abundance: NA
CDR3nt: TGTGCCAGCAGTGATAGGGACAGAATAAGACTAGCGGAATACAATGAGCAGTTCTTC
CDR3aa: CASSDRDRIRLAEYNEQFF

d_gene: NA
v_gene: TRBV6-2/TRBV6-3
j_gene: TRBJ2-7
abundance: many
CDR3nt: TGTGCCAGCAGCCCTTTGGGGGAGGTCTCCTACGAGCAGTACTTC
CDR3aa: CASSPLGEVSYEQYF

d_gene: TRBD2
v_gene: TRBV7-8
j_gene: TRBJ2-5
abundance: NA
CDR3nt: TGTGCCAGCAGCTTAGCGAGACTAGCGGGACAAGAGACCCAGTACTTC
CDR3aa: CASSLARLAGQETQYF

d_gene: TRBD2
v_gene: TRBV7-9
j_gene: TRBJ2-3
abundance: NA
CDR3nt: TGTGCCAGCAGCTTGGGGACTAGCGGGGTTAGCACAGATACGCAGTATTTT
CDR3aa: CASSLGTSGVSTDTQYF

d_gene: NA
v_gene: TRBV5-4
j_gene: TRBJ1-6
abundance: NA
CDR3nt: TGTGCCAGCAGCGTCGGTTGGGGGGGTGATTCACCCCTCCACTTT
CDR3aa: CASSVGWGGDSPLHF